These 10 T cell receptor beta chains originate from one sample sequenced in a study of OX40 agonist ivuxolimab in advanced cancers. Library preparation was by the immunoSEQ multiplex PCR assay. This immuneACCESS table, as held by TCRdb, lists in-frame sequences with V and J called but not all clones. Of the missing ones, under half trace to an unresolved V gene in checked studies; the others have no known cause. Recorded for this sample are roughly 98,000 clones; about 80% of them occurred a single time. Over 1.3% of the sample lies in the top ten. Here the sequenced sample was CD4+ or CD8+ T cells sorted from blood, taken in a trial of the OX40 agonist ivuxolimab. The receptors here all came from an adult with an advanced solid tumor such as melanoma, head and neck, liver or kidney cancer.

The CDR3 DNA follows: TGCAGCGTGTTGACAGGGGGCACCGGGGAGCTGTTTTTT. The encoded protein is CSVLTGGTGELFF. V gene TRBV29-1 combines with J gene TRBJ2-2; TRBD1 agrees at 9 bases. Germline V lookup: CDR1 SQVTM, CDR2 ANQGSEA. The ends lost 6 bases at V and 4 bases at J; junction bases unmatched: 3. The CDR3 is 13 amino acids.

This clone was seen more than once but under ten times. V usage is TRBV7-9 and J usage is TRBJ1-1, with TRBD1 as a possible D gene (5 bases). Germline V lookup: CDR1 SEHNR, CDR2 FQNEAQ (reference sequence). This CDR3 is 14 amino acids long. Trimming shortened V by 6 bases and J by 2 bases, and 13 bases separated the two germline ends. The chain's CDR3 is CASSQGRQNTEAFF. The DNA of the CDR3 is TGTGCCAGCAGTCAGGGCCGCCAAAACACTGAAGCTTTCTTT.

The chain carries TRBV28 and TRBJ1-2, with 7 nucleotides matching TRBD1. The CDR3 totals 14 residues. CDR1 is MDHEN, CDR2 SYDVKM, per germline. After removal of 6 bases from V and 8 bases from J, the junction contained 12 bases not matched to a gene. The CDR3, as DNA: TGTGCCAGCAGGAAACAGGGGAGCCGAGGAGGCTACACCTTC. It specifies CASRKQGSRGGYTF.

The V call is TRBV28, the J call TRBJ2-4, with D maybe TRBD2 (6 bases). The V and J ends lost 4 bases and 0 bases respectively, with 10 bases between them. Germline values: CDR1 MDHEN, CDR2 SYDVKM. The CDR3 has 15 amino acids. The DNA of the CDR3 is TGTGCCAGCAGTTCGGGAGACCTAGCCAAAAACATTCAGTACTTC. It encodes CASSSGDLAKNIQYF.

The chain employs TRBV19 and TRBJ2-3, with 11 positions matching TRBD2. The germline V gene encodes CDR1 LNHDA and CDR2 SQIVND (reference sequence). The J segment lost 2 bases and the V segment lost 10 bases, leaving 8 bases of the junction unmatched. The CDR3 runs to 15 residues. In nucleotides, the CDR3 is TGTGCCACCGCATCGGGACTAGCGGACACAGATACGCAGTATTTT. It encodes CATASGLADTDTQYF.

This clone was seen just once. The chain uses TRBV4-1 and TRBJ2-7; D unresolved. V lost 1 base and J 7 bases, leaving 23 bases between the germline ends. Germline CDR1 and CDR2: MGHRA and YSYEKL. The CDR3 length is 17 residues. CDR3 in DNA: TGCGCCAGCAGCCAAGTCCCTCTTGGGTCCATCCCGAGGGAGCAGTACTTC. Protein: CASSQVPLGSIPREQYF.

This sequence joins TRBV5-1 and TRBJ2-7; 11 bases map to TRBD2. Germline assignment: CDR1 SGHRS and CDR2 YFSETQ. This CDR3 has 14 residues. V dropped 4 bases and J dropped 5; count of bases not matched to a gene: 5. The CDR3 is CASSALTSGNEQYF. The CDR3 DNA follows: TGCGCCAGCAGCGCGTTGACTAGCGGGAACGAGCAGTACTTC.

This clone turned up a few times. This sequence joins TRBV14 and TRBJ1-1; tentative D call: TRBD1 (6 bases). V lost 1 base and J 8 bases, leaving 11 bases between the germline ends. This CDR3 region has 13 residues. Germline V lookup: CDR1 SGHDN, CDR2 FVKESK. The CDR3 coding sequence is TGTGCCAGCAGCCAAGTAGGGACACGAGAAGCTTTCTTT. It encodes CASSQVGTREAFF.

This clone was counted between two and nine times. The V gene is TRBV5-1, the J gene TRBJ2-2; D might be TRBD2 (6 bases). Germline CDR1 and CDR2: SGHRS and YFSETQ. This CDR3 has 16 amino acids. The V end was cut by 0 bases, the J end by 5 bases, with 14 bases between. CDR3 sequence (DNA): TGCGCCAGCAGCTTGGTCCCGGGGGATCAGACCGGGGAGCTGTTTTTT. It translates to CASSLVPGDQTGELFF.

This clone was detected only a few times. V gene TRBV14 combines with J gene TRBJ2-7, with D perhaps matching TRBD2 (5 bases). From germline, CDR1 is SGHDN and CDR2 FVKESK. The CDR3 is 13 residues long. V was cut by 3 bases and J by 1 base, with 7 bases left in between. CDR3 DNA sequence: TGTGCCAGCAGCCACCGGGAATCCTACGAGCAGTACTTC. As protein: CASSHRESYEQYF.